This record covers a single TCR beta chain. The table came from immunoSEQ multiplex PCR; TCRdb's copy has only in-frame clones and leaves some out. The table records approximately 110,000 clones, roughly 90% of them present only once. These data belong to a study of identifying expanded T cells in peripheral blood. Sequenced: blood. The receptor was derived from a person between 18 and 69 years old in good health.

Written as DNA, the CDR3 is TGTGCCAGCAGCTCGTCCCGGCGAGAGACCCAGTACTTC. Translated, it gives CASSSSRRETQYF. This chain connects TRBV7-6 to TRBJ2-5; D uncertain. V gave up 4 bases and J gave up 4 bases, with 10 bases separating them. The CDR3 has 13 residues. CDR1 and CDR2 (germline): SGHVS, FNYEAQ.